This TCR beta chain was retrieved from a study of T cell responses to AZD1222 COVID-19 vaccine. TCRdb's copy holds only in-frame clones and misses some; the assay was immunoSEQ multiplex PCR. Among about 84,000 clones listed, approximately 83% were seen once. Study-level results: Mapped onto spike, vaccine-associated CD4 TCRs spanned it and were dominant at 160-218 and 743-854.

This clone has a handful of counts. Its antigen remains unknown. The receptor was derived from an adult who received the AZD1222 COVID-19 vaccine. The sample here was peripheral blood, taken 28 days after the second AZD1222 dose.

The CDR3 bases are TGTGCCAGCAGCCAAACTAGCGGGACCACGAACACCGGGGAGCTGTTTTTT. Protein sequence: CASSQTSGTTNTGELFF. This rearrangement joins TRBV14 to TRBJ2-2; 10 nucleotides match TRBD2. Germline values: CDR1 SGHDN, CDR2 FVKESK. The CDR3 runs 17 residues. After removal of 2 bases from V and 0 bases from J, the junction contained 3 bases not matched to a gene.